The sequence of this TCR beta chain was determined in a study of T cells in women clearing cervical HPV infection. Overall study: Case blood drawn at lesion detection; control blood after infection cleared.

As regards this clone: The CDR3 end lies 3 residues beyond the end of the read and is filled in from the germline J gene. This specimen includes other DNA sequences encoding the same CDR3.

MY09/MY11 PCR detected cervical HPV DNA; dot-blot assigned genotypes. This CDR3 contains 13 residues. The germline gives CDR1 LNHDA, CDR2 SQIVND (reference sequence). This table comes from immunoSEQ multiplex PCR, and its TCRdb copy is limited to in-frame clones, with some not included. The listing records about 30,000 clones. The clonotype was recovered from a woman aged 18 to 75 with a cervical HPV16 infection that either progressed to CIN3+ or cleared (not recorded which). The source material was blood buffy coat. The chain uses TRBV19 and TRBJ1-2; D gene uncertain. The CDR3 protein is CASSIRSSYDYTF. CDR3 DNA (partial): TGTGCCAGTAGTATTCGAAGCTCCTACGAC.